This TCR beta chain was recovered during a study of blood T cell repertoires in COVID-19. About the research overall: Nucleic acid was either cDNA or gDNA, and it came from T cells, B-cell-depleted T cells, or PBMCs.

The CDR3 is 18 amino acids. V lost 1 base, J lost 1 base, and 17 bases lay in between. The germline CDR1 and CDR2 sequences are MGHRA and YSYEKL. Authors' processing steps: Amplification with reference gene primers provided the estimates of nucleated cell counts. The protocol was immunoSEQ multiplex PCR, while the TCRdb copy is restricted to in-frame clones and leaves out a portion. V and J calls and clone size are given by that table; D and trimming were obtained from the DNA. The profile shows tens of thousands of clones, around 86% of them singletons. The chain recombines TRBV4-1 with TRBJ2-1; tentative D call: TRBD2 (5 bases). Sequencing input: peripheral blood. This clonotype was sampled from a woman of 80 years or more with active or convalescent COVID-19. The CDR3, as DNA: TGCGCCAGCAGCCAAGCCCCCCTGAGGCGGACTTCCTACAATGAGCAGTTCTTC. Its translation is CASSQAPLRRTSYNEQFF.